What follows are 7 T cell receptor beta chains derived from one specimen sequenced in a study of blood T cells in healthy people across ages. PCR was performed a second time for roughly 6 to 12 cycles using a sample-barcoded 5' primer and a J-beta primer mix. TCRdb passed the 5' RACE reads through MiXCR, listing each CDR3 protein once. The table includes about 1.8 million distinct CDR3 sequences, around 48% detected once. Sequenced: blood. Receptors originate from a woman aged 40 to 50 in good health.

The chain recombines TRBV7-9 with TRBJ1-6; no reliable D call. CDR1 and CDR2 (germline): SEHNR, FQNEAQ (reference sequence). CDR3 length equals 18 residues. The V gene lost 5 bases and the J gene lost 11 bases, with 28 bases spanning the gap. CDR3 loop: CASSTKGPTDLLDPPLHF. In DNA form, the CDR3 reads TGTGCCAGCAGCACGAAAGGACCGACCGACCTTTTGGATCCACCCCTCCACTTT.

This clonotype is termed medium-sized (0.01 to 0.1%). V usage is TRBV20-1 and J usage is TRBJ2-5, with 8 bases lining up with TRBD2. V gave up 5 bases and J gave up 7 bases; unmatched junction bases: 12. The CDR3 sequence is 14 residues long. The germline gives CDR1 DFQATT, CDR2 SNEGSKA (reference sequence). CDR3 in amino acids: CSAFDGTSDVTQYF. As DNA, the CDR3 is TGCAGTGCTTTTGACGGGACTAGTGACGTGACCCAGTACTTC.

This clonotype was seen a handful of times. The V gene is TRBV24-1, the J gene TRBJ2-3; the match to TRBD1 covers 8 bases. Per the germline V gene, CDR1 is KGHDR and CDR2 is SFDVKD. V gave up 3 bases and J gave up 1 base; unmatched junction bases: 2. The CDR3 extends over 15 amino acids. The CDR3 DNA follows: TGTGCCACCAGTGATACAGGGGGGCGCACAGATACGCAGTATTTT. This encodes CATSDTGGRTDTQYF.

The V call is TRBV7-2, the J call TRBJ1-2, with D tentatively TRBD1 (6 bases). CDR3 length: 11 residues. Per the germline V gene, CDR1 is SGHTA and CDR2 is FQGNSA. CDR3 in DNA: TGTGCTAATCTAGGGGGGGGGGACTACACCTTC. This translates into CANLGGGDYTF.

In its sample, this clonotype was seen many times. Sequence at one end of the junction differs from germline and may be a read error. The chain couples TRBV27 to TRBJ2-3, with 8 bases that match TRBD2. In germline, CDR1 is MNHEY, CDR2 SMNVEV (reference sequence). The CDR3 is made up of 15 amino acids. The CDR3 loop reads CASSLSGGSTDTQYF. CDR3 coding DNA: TGTGCCAGCAGCTTATCGGGGGGGAGCACAGATACGCAGTATTTT.

The rearrangement links TRBV2 to TRBJ2-1, with 7 bases fitting TRBD1. Germline trimming cut 5 bases from V and 8 bases from J; bases unmatched to any gene: 6. Germline assignment: CDR1 SNHLY and CDR2 FYNNEI. The CDR3 extends over 13 amino acids. In DNA, the CDR3 is TGTGCCAGCAGTAAAGACAGGGCTGATGAGCAGTTCTTC. Protein: CASSKDRADEQFF.

The chain has TRBV9 and TRBJ2-3; unclear D gene. V lost 6 bases to trimming and J lost 0 bases, with 8 bases between them. The germline V gene encodes CDR1 SGDLS and CDR2 YYNGEE. The CDR3 sequence is 13 residues long. CDR3 sequence (DNA): TGTGCCAGCACCTTCGTAAGCACAGATACGCAGTATTTT. It encodes CASTFVSTDTQYF.